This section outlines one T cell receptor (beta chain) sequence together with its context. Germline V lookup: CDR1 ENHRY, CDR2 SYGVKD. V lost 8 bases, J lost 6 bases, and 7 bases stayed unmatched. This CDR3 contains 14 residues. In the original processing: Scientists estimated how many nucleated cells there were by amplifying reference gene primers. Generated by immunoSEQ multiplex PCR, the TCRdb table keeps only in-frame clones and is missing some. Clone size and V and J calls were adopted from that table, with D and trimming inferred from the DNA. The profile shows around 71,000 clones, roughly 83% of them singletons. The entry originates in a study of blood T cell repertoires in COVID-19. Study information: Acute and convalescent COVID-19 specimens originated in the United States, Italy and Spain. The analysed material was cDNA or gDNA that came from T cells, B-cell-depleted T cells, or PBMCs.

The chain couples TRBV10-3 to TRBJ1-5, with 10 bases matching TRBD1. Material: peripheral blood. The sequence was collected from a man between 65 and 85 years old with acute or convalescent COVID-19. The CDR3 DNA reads TGTGCCATCTCCCAGGGGACAGGGGTTCAGCCCCAGCATTTT. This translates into CAISQGTGVQPQHF.